This entry features one T cell receptor (beta chain) sequence. This sample stems from a study of Ad26.COV2.S vaccination and SARS-CoV-2 variants. Per the germline V gene, CDR1 is PRHDT and CDR2 is FYEKMQ (reference sequence). The CDR3 has 15 amino acids. Trimming took 5 bases from V and 7 from J, leaving 18 bases between them. Specified treatment: roughly 20 received Ad26.COV2.S at low or high dose, single or two shots; five or six received placebo; per-sample allocation not given. Day 63 after the first injection of vaccine or placebo was the sampling time. Assay: immunoSEQ multiplex PCR; the TCRdb copy retains only in-frame clones and omits some. The sample includes roughly 300,000 clones, around 89% of them seen just once.

This sequence originates from a person aged 18-60 years who received the Ad26.COV2.S COVID-19 vaccine or a placebo. The sample in question was peripheral blood, obtained in a trial of Ad26.COV2.S vaccine versus placebo. The V gene is TRBV13, the J gene TRBJ2-1; possible D gene TRBD2, 5 bases. The CDR3 region has the DNA TGTGCCAGCAGCCCCCCGTTCTCAGAGGGTAATGAGCAGTTCTTC. This gives the protein CASSPPFSEGNEQFF. Drawing the rest from reference TRBV13 and TRBJ2-1, the complete variable domain is AAGVIQSPRHLIKEKRETATLKCYPIPRHDTVYWYQQGPGQDPQFLISFYEKMQSDKGSIPDRFSAQQFSDYHSELNMSSLELGDSALYFCASSPPFSEGNEQFFGPGTRLTVL.